The T cell receptor (beta chain) described here comes from a study of stem cell transplantation in POMP-related autoinflammatory disease. As for the study in general: Hypothesis: faulty thymoproteasomes impair CD8+ T-cell selection, skewing TRB repertoires. Neutrophil and platelet engraftment from the graft donor was 100% through one year after transplant. Overall study results and limits: PRAID patients trended toward lower TRB diversity and higher clonality in all analyzed T-cell subsets.

Worth noting for this clone: Its antigen is as yet unknown.

This CDR3 comprises 15 residues. The V and J ends lost 0 bases and 2 bases respectively, with 11 bases between them. CDR1 is SGDLS, CDR2 YYNGEE, per germline. Generated by immunoSEQ multiplex PCR, the TCRdb table keeps only in-frame clones and is missing some. This sample has tens of thousands of clones, with approximately 91% found just once. This receptor was taken from a human patient with POMP-related autoinflammation and immune dysregulation (PRAID). Part of the T cell pool may stem from the graft donor. Sequenced here: CD4+ T cells from PBMCs, sampled after stem cell transplantation. V and J are TRBV9 and TRBJ1-2, with D possibly matching TRBD1 (5 bases). CDR3 sequence (DNA): TGTGCCAGCAGCGTAGACGGACACCACAACTATGGCTACACCTTC. Its translation is CASSVDGHHNYGYTF.